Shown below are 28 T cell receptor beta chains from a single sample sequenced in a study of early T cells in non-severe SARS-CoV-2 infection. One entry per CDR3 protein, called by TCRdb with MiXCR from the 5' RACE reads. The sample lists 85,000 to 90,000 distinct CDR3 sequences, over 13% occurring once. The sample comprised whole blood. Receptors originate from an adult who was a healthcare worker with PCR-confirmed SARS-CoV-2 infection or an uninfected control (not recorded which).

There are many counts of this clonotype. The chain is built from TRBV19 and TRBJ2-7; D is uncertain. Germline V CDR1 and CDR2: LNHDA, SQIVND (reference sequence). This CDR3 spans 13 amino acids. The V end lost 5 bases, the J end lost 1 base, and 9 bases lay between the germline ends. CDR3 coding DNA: TGTGCCAGTAGTGCTAGTATTTCCTACGAGCAGTACTTC. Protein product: CASSASISYEQYF.

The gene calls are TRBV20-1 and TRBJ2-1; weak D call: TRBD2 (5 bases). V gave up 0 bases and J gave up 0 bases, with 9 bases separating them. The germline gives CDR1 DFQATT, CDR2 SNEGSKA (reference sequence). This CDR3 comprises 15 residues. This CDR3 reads CSARDLGVSYNEQFF. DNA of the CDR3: TGCAGTGCTAGAGATCTGGGAGTCTCCTACAATGAGCAGTTCTTC.

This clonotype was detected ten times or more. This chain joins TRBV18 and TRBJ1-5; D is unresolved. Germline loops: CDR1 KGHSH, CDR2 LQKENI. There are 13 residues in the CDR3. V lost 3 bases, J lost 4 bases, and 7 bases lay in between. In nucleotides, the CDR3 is TGTGCCAGCTCACCCGACTGGAATCAGCCCCAGCATTTT. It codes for CASSPDWNQPQHF. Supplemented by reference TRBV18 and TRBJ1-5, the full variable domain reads NAGVMQNPRHLVRRRGQEARLRCSPMKGHSHVYWYRQLPEEGLKFMVYLQKENIIDESGMPKERFSAEFPKEGPSILRIQQVVRGDSAAYFCASSPDWNQPQHFGDGTRLSIL.

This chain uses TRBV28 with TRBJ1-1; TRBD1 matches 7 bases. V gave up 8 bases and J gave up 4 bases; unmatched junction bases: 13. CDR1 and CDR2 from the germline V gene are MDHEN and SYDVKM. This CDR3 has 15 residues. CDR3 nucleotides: TGTGCCAGCGAAACAAGGGACAGCCGATCCACTGAAGCTTTCTTT. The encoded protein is CASETRDSRSTEAFF.

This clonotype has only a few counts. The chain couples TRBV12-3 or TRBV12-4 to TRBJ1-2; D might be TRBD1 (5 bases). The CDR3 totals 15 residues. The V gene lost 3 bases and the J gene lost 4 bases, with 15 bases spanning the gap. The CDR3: CASSFPGAGRYGYTF. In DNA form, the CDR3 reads TGTGCCAGCAGTTTTCCCGGGGCAGGTCGCTATGGCTACACCTTC.

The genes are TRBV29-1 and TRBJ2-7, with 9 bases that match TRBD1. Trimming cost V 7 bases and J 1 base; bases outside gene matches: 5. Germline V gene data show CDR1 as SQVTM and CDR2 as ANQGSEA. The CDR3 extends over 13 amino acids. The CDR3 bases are TGCAGCGGGGGGACAGGGTCTTCCTACGAGCAGTACTTC. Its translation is CSGGTGSSYEQYF.

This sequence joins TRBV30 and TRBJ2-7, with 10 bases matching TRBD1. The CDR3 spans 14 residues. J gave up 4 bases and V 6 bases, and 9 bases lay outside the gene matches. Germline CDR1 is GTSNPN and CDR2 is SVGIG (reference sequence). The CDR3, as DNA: TGTGCCTGCACCGGGGGACAGGGGTTTTACGAGCAGTACTTC. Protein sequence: CACTGGQGFYEQYF.

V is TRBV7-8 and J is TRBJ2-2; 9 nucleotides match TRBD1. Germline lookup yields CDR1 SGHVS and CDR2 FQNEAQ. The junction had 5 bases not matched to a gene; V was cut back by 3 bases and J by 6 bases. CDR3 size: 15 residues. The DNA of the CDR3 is TGTGCCAGCAGCTTTACACAGGGGGCGGCCGGGGAGCTGTTTTTT. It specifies CASSFTQGAAGELFF.

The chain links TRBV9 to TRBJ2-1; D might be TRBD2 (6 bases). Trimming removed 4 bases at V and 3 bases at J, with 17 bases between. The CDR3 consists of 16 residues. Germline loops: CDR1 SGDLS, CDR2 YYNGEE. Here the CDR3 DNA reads TGTGCCAGCAGCCCCAGGCGGGAATCGGTCTACAATGAGCAGTTCTTC. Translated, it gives CASSPRRESVYNEQFF.

The CDR3 protein is CATSRGDIGYGYTF. The CDR3 DNA reads as TGTGCCACCAGCAGAGGGGACATCGGATATGGCTACACCTTC. The rearrangement uses TRBV15 and TRBJ1-2, with a weak D call TRBD1 (6 bases). V was shortened by 1 base and J by 5 bases, with 11 bases between the two germline ends. Germline assignment: CDR1 LNHNV and CDR2 YYDKDF (reference sequence). The CDR3 has 14 amino acids. The full variable domain, in which reference TRBV15 and TRBJ1-2 provide the parts outside the CDR3, is DAMVIQNPRYQVTQFGKPVTLSCSQTLNHNVMYWYQQKSSQAPKLLFHYYDKDFNNEADTPDNFQSRRPNTSFCFLDIRSPGLGDTAMYLCATSRGDIGYGYTFGSGTRLTVV.

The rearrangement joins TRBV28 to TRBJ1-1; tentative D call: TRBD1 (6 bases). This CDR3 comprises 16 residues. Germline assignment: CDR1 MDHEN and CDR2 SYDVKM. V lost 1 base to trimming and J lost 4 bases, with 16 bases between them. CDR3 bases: TGTGCCAGCAGTTTATTCAAGGGCTTAGGGGGCACTGAAGCTTTCTTT. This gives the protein CASSLFKGLGGTEAFF.

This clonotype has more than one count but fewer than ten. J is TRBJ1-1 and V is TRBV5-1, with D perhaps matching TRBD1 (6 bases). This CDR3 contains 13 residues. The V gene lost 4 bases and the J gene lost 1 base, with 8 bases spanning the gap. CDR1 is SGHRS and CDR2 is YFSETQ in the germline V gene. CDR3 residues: CASSHRENTEAFF. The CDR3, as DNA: TGCGCCAGCAGCCACAGGGAGAACACTGAAGCTTTCTTT. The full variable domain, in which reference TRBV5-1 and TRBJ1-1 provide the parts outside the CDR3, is KAGVTQTPRYLIKTRGQQVTLSCSPISGHRSVSWYQQTPGQGLQFLFEYFSETQRNKGNFPGRFSGRQFSNSRSEMNVSTLELGDSALYLCASSHRENTEAFFGQGTRLTVV.

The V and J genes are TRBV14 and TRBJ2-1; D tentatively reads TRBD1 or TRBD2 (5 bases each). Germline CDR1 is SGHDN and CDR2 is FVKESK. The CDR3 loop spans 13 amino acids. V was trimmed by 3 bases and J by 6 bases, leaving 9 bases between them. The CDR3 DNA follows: TGTGCCAGCAGCCACCGGGGCCTCAATGAGCAGTTCTTC. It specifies CASSHRGLNEQFF.

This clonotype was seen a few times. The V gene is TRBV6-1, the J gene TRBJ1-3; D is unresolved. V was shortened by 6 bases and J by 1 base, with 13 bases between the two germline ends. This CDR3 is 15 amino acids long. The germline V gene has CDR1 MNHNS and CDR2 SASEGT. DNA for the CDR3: TGTGCCAGCAGGCTTACACCGGAGTCTGGAAACACCATATATTTT. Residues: CASRLTPESGNTIYF.

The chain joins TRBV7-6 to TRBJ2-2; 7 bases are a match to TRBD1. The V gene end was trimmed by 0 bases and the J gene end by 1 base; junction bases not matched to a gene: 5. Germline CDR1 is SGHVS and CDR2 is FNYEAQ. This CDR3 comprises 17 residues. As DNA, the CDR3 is TGTGCCAGCAGCTTAGCGCAAAGGGGGCGGAACACCGGGGAGCTGTTTTTT. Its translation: CASSLAQRGRNTGELFF.

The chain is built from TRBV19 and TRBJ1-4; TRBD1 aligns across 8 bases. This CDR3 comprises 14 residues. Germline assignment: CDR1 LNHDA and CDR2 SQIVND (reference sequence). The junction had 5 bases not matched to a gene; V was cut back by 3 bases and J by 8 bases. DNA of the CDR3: TGTGCCAGTAGTATGGTCCAGGGGGCGGAAAAACTGTTTTTT. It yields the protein CASSMVQGAEKLFF. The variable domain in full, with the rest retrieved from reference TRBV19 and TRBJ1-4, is DGGITQSPKYLFRKEGQNVTLSCEQNLNHDAMYWYRQDPGQGLRLIYYSQIVNDFQKGDIAEGYSVSREKKESFPLTVTSAQKNPTAFYLCASSMVQGAEKLFFGSGTQLSVL.

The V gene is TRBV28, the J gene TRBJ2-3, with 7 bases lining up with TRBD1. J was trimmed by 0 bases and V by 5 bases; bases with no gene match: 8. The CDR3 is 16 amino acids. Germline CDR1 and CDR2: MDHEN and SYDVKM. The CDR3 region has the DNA TGTGCCAGCAGTCTCTACAGGGGTCCTAGCACAGATACGCAGTATTTT. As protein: CASSLYRGPSTDTQYF.

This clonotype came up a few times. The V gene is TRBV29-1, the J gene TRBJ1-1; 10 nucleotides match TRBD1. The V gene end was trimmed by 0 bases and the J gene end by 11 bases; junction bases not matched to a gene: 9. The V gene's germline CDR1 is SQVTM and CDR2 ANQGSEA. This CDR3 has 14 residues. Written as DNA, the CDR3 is TGCAGCGTTGAAGATTGGGACAGGGGAAAGGGGGCTTTCTTT. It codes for CSVEDWDRGKGAFF. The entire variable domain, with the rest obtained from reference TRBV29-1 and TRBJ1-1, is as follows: SAVISQKPSRDICQRGTSLTIQCQVDSQVTMMFWYRQQPGQSLTLIATANQGSEATYESGFVIDKFPISRPNLTFSTLTVSNMSPEDSSIYLCSVEDWDRGKGAFFGQGTRLTVV.

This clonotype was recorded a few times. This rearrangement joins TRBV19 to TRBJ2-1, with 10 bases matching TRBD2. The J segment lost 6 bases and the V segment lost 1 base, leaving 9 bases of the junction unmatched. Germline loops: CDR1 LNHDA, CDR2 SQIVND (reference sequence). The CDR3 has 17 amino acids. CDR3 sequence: CASSIVYPAGGRNEQFF. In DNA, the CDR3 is TGTGCCAGTAGTATAGTTTATCCAGCGGGAGGGCGCAATGAGCAGTTCTTC.

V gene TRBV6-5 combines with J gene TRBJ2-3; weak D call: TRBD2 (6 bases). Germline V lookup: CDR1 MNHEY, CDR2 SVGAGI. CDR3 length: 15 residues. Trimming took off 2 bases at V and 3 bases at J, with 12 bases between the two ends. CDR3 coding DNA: TGTGCCAGCAGTTACGGGACTTCACGGACAGATACGCAGTATTTT. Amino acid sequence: CASSYGTSRTDTQYF.

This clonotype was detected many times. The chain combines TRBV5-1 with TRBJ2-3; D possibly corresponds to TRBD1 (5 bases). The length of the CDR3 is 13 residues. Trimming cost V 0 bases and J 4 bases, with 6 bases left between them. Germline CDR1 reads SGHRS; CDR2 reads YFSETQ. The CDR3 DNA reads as TGCGCCAGCAGCTTGGCAGGGCCAGATACGCAGTATTTT. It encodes CASSLAGPDTQYF.

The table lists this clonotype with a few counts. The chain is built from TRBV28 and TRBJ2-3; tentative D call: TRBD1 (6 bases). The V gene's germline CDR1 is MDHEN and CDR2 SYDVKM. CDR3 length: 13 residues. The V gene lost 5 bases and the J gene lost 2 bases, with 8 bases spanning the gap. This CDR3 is CASSRTATDTQYF. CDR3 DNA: TGTGCCAGCAGTCGGACAGCCACAGATACGCAGTATTTT.

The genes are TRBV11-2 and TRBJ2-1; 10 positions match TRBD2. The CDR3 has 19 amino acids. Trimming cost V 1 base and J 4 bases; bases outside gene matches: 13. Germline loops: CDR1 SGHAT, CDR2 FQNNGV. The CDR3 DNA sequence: TGTGCCAGCAGCTTAGTTCCCCAAGTTGGACTAGCGGAATACAATGAGCAGTTCTTC. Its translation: CASSLVPQVGLAEYNEQFF.

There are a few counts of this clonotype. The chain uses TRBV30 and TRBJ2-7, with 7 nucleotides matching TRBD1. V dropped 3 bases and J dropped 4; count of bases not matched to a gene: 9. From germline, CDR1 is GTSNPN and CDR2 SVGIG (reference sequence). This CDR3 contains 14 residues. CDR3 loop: CAWSPGTAPYEQYF. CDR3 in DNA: TGTGCCTGGAGCCCCGGGACAGCTCCATACGAGCAGTACTTC.

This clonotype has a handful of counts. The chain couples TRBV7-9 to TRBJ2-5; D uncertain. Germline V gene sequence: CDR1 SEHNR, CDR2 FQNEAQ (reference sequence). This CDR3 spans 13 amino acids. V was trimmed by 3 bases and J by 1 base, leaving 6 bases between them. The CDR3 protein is CASSFLSQETQYF. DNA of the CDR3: TGTGCCAGCAGCTTTTTGAGCCAAGAGACCCAGTACTTC.

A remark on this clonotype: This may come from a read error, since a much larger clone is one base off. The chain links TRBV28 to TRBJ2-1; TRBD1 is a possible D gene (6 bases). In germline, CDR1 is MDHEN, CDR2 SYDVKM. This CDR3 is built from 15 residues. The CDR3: CTSTPLGDIYNEQFF. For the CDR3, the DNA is TGTACCAGCACCCCATTGGGGGACATCTACAATGAGCAGTTCTTC. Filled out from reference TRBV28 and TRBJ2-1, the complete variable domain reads DVKVTQSSRYLVKRTGEKVFLECVQDMDHENMFWYRQDPGLGLRLIYFSYDVKMKEKGDIPEGYSVSREKKERFSLILESASTNQTSMYLCTSTPLGDIYNEQFFGPGTRLTVL.

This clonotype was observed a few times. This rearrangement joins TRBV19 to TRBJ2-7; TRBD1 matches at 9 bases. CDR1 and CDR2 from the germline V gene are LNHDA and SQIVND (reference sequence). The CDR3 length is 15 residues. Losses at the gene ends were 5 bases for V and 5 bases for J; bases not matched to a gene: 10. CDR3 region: CASSWAGQGIDEQYF. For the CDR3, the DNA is TGTGCCAGTAGTTGGGCGGGACAGGGTATTGACGAGCAGTACTTC.

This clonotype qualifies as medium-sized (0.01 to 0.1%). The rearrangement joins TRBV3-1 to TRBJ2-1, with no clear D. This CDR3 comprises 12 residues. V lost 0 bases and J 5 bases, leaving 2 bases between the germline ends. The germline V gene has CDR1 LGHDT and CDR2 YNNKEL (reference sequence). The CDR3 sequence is CASSQDDNEQFF. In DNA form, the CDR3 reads TGTGCCAGCAGCCAAGACGACAATGAGCAGTTCTTC.